The following is a TCR beta chain sequence with its context. Its target is not known. Assay used: immunoSEQ multiplex PCR; TCRdb lists only in-frame clones, some missing. The sample shows over 100,000 clones, roughly 89% of them seen only once. These data come from a study of cytomegalovirus exposure and HLA in healthy donors. General study results and limits: It was approximately 150 TCR beta chains that were listed as cytomegalovirus-associated. The tendency of first-cohort TCR clusters to co-occur in the 90 to 150 validation repertoires was the finding of a later analysis.

The donors formed part of the approximately 120-subject validation cohort, distinct from the approximately 670-subject first cohort. CDR3 size: 15 residues. V shed 1 base and J 13 bases; nucleotides not matched to a gene: 7. The V gene's germline CDR1 is SGHAT and CDR2 FQDESV (reference sequence). The receptor's source is a woman in her late teens or twenties in good health and CMV-seronegative. V and J are TRBV11-1 and TRBJ1-6; TRBD1 agrees at 10 bases. The sample taken for sequencing was PBMCs. CDR3: CASSLDGQGGLPLHF. The DNA for the CDR3 is TGTGCCAGCAGCTTAGACGGACAGGGGGGACTTCCCCTCCACTTT.